Sequencing of this TCR beta chain was carried out in a study of cytomegalovirus exposure and HLA in healthy donors. Findings and caveats of the study: The authors enumerated over 150 TCR beta chains as linked to cytomegalovirus. TCR beta chain V- and J-gene trimming was linked, in a later analysis, to a missense variant in DCLRE1C. It was taken for granted in presence/absence analyses that sequencing depth across donors was roughly uniform. Indistinguishable V segments, including TRBV6-2 and TRBV6-3, were excluded.

Trimming pared 0 bases from V and 9 bases from J, leaving 11 bases between. Germline assignment: CDR1 SGHAT and CDR2 FQNNGV. This CDR3 has 14 residues. As for this clone: Its antigen remains unidentified.

The primer mix had 60 Vbeta and 13 Jbeta primers. Sequenced by immunoSEQ multiplex PCR; TCRdb stores in-frame clones only, minus some. The table shows 100,000 or so clones, with 75% to 80% occurring only once. The sample was PBMCs. This sequence originates from a woman in her thirties or forties in good health and CMV-seropositive. The rearrangement uses TRBV11-2 and TRBJ2-2; D unclear. CDR3: CASSLDTSKRELFF. CDR3 coding DNA: TGTGCCAGCAGCTTAGACACATCCAAGAGGGAGCTGTTTTTT.